This TCR beta chain comes out of a study of shared clonotypes between healthy human individuals. Germline loops: CDR1 MDHEN, CDR2 SYDVKM. V lost 4 bases and J lost 7; bases outside the gene matches: 8. The CDR3 loop spans 15 amino acids. Sorted-subset replicate PCR reactions contained 200 to 250 ng DNA, corresponding to approximately 30,000 T cell genomes. Some clones are missing from TCRdb's copy, which holds only in-frame ones; the method was immunoSEQ multiplex PCR. Among about 600,000 clones listed, roughly 97% were seen once. This chain links TRBV28 with TRBJ2-1, with 9 bases that match TRBD2. What was sequenced was naive CD4+ T cells sorted from blood. Regarding subset: CD45RA+ positively selected. The sequence derives from a woman in her twenties or thirties in good health. The CDR3 DNA reads TGTGCCAGCAGTTCTCCGAGTAGCGGGAGTAATGAGCAGTTCTTC. Encoded protein: CASSSPSSGSNEQFF.